A single sample is the source of the 24 T cell receptor beta chains below, sequenced in a study of T-cell reconstitution after alpha-beta-depleted transplantation in children. Preparation of the TCRbeta library used unique molecular identifiers. TCRdb analysed the PCR reads with MiXCR anew, one entry per CDR3 protein. The sample contains under 50,000 distinct CDR3 sequences, around 9.2% of which appear only once. The source was PBMCs, mostly from graft donor cells, collected 60 days after TCRalphabeta/CD19-depleted stem cell transplant. These receptors were collected from a male patient between 2 and 15 years old who had a stem cell transplant for chronic granulomatous disease, so the T cells may come from the graft donor.

This clonotype was recorded at least ten times. The chain uses TRBV28 and TRBJ2-7; D uncertain. The CDR3 extends over 12 amino acids. Germline V lookup: CDR1 MDHEN, CDR2 SYDVKM. Trimming took 3 bases from V and 6 from J, leaving 9 bases between them. The CDR3 region has the DNA TGTGCCAGCAGTTTGAGGCTCGGCGAGCAGTACTTC. It yields the protein CASSLRLGEQYF. Together with reference TRBV28 and TRBJ2-7, the CDR3 gives the full variable domain: DVKVTQSSRYLVKRTGEKVFLECVQDMDHENMFWYRQDPGLGLRLIYFSYDVKMKEKGDIPEGYSVSREKKERFSLILESASTNQTSMYLCASSLRLGEQYFGPGTRLTVT.

This clonotype was counted many times. The rearrangement links TRBV20-1 to TRBJ1-5; 12 bases are a match to TRBD1. V lost 0 bases to trimming and J lost 5 bases; unmatched junction nucleotides: 5. The CDR3 is 16 amino acids. Germline V gene data show CDR1 as DFQATT and CDR2 as SNEGSKA (reference sequence). CDR3 coding DNA: TGCAGTGCTAGAGATCGGGGGACAGGGGGCTATCAGCCCCAGCATTTT. It is translated as CSARDRGTGGYQPQHF.

This clonotype was counted at least ten times. V gene TRBV7-2 combines with J gene TRBJ2-1; the D gene is possibly TRBD2 (6 bases). The CDR3 loop spans 14 amino acids. The V gene's germline CDR1 is SGHTA and CDR2 FQGNSA. Deletions cut 5 bases from V and 10 bases from J, with 18 bases between. The CDR3 region is CASSPHPLAREQFF. The CDR3 bases are TGTGCCAGCAGCCCCCACCCCCTAGCGCGGGAGCAGTTCTTC.

This clonotype was counted ten times or more. V gene TRBV20-1 combines with J gene TRBJ2-1; 8 bases agree with TRBD2. This CDR3 is 16 amino acids long. The V segment lost 2 bases and the J segment 9 bases; nucleotides outside the gene matches: 15. Germline V gene lookup returns CDR1 DFQATT and CDR2 SNEGSKA (reference sequence). CDR3 sequence: CSARRMGAGVGVEQFF. In DNA, the CDR3 is TGCAGTGCTAGAAGAATGGGAGCGGGAGTAGGGGTTGAGCAGTTCTTC.

The V gene is TRBV21-1, the J gene TRBJ1-2; no check of the table's D call, TRBD1, against the DNA was made. TRBV21-1 is termed a pseudogene. The CDR3 sequence is 18 residues long. The CDR3 reads CASSQRLTPVPSNYGYTF. The CDR3, as DNA: TGTGCCAGCAGTCAGAGGCTGACCCCTGTCCCGTCTAACTATGGCTACACCTTC.

This clonotype was detected ten times or more. The chain links TRBV7-2 to TRBJ2-2, with 10 nucleotides matching TRBD1. The CDR3 contains 17 residues. J lost 6 bases, V lost 1 base, and 8 bases had no gene match. Germline CDR1 reads SGHTA; CDR2 reads FQGNSA. Here the CDR3 DNA reads TGTGCCAGCAGCTTAGTCTGGGGGGGACAGGGGTCCGGGGAGCTGTTTTTT. It codes for CASSLVWGGQGSGELFF.

This clonotype occurred many times. The chain joins TRBV5-1 to TRBJ2-7, with D perhaps matching TRBD1 or TRBD2 (5 bases each). Germline V CDR1 and CDR2: SGHRS, YFSETQ. V lost 0 bases and J 4 bases, leaving 14 bases between the germline ends. CDR3 length: 15 residues. CDR3 protein: CASSLAGAVAYEQYF. The CDR3 bases are TGCGCCAGCAGCTTGGCTGGGGCTGTAGCGTACGAGCAGTACTTC. Filled out from reference TRBV5-1 and TRBJ2-7, the complete variable domain reads KAGVTQTPRYLIKTRGQQVTLSCSPISGHRSVSWYQQTPGQGLQFLFEYFSETQRNKGNFPGRFSGRQFSNSRSEMNVSTLELGDSALYLCASSLAGAVAYEQYFGPGTRLTVT.

The table lists this clonotype with many counts. The chain is built from TRBV11-3 and TRBJ2-3; the D is unclear. The CDR3 contains 13 residues. The V gene lost 2 bases and the J gene lost 8 bases, with 11 bases spanning the gap. Per the germline V gene, CDR1 is SGHNT and CDR2 is YENEEA. The CDR3 bases are TGTGCCAGCAGCTTATCATTAGGCGGTACGCAGTATTTT. Its translation is CASSLSLGGTQYF.

The chain links TRBV20-1 to TRBJ2-7; 8 bases match TRBD2. Trimming cost V 5 bases and J 6 bases; bases outside gene matches: 12. Germline V gives CDR1 DFQATT, CDR2 SNEGSKA (reference sequence). The CDR3 contains 14 residues. The CDR3 region has the DNA TGCAGTGCTCCCCGAACGGGACTAGGATCCGAGCAGTACTTC. It translates to CSAPRTGLGSEQYF.

This clonotype was detected ten times or more. V gene TRBV5-5 combines with J gene TRBJ2-7; 10 nucleotides align to TRBD2. V shed 1 base and J 2 bases; nucleotides not matched to a gene: 3. Germline V gene lookup returns CDR1 SGHKS and CDR2 YYEKEE (reference sequence). This CDR3 spans 15 amino acids. CDR3 DNA sequence: TGTGCCAGCAGCTTGAACAGCGGGAGGGCCTACGAGCAGTACTTC. Translated, it gives CASSLNSGRAYEQYF. Using reference TRBV5-5 and TRBJ2-7 for the parts outside the CDR3, the full variable domain is DAGVTQSPTHLIKTRGQQVTLRCSPISGHKSVSWYQQVLGQGPQFIFQYYEKEERGRGNFPDRFSARQFPNYSSELNVNALLLGDSALYLCASSLNSGRAYEQYFGPGTRLTVT.

The rearrangement joins TRBV4-3 to TRBJ2-1; D gene uncertain. Germline loops: CDR1 LGHNA, CDR2 YSLEER. This CDR3 comprises 13 residues. Trimming left V 0 bases short and J 9 bases short, with 9 bases between. The CDR3, as DNA: TGCGCCAGCAGCCAAGATCGTAGTGGTGAGCAGTTCTTC. Its translation: CASSQDRSGEQFF.

Ten or more counts support this clonotype. The chain is built from TRBV12-3 or TRBV12-4 and TRBJ2-1; TRBD2 matches at 7 bases. V lost 0 bases and J lost 7; bases outside the gene matches: 3. This CDR3 comprises 14 residues. The CDR3 DNA follows: TGTGCCAGCAGTTTAGCGGGAGGGCGGAATGAGCAGTTCTTC. Its translation: CASSLAGGRNEQFF.

This clonotype was recorded many times. V and J are TRBV12-3 or TRBV12-4 and TRBJ1-2; D is possibly TRBD1 (6 bases). This CDR3 spans 14 amino acids. Between the trimmed V and J ends, which lost 8 bases and 7 bases, there was a span of 20 bases. The CDR3 loop reads CASSLRTVPFGYTF. The CDR3 nucleotides are TGTGCCAGCTCACTTCGGACAGTCCCGTTTGGCTACACCTTC.

This clonotype has a count of ten or more. This chain links TRBV4-3 with TRBJ2-3; no reliable D call. The CDR3 covers 15 residues. The germline gives CDR1 LGHNA, CDR2 YSLEER. Trimming took 1 base from V and 2 from J, leaving 10 bases between them. As DNA, the CDR3 is TGCGCCAGCAGCCAAGGAATAGGGCACACAGATACGCAGTATTTT. Amino acid sequence: CASSQGIGHTDTQYF.

At least ten counts were recorded for this clonotype. V and J are TRBV3-1 and TRBJ2-7; D perhaps matches TRBD1 (6 bases). This CDR3 contains 15 residues. Germline V gene data show CDR1 as LGHDT and CDR2 as YNNKEL (reference sequence). The germline V and J ends were trimmed by 1 base and 2 bases, with 12 bases remaining between them. The CDR3: CASSQALGGTYEQYF. CDR3 DNA: TGTGCCAGCAGCCAAGCCCTAGGGGGAACCTACGAGCAGTACTTC.

For this clonotype: A much bigger clone sits one base away, suggesting this may be a read error. V gene TRBV20-1 combines with J gene TRBJ2-7; 16 nucleotides align to TRBD2. The length of the CDR3 is 18 residues. The germline V gene encodes CDR1 DFQATT and CDR2 SNEGSKA (reference sequence). The CDR3 DNA sequence: TGCAGTGCTAGAGATCATTCCGGGACTAGCGGGAGGGCCTACGAGCAGTCCTTC. Protein: CSARDHSGTSGRAYEQSF.

This clonotype was observed at least ten times. The chain uses TRBV12-3 or TRBV12-4 and TRBJ2-2, with TRBD2 identical over 7 bases. V was clipped by 5 bases and J by 2 bases; unmatched bases: 8. The length of the CDR3 is 16 residues. The CDR3 reads CASSRRELRNTGELFF. The CDR3 DNA sequence: TGTGCCAGCAGTCGGCGGGAGCTCCGTAACACCGGGGAGCTGTTTTTT.

This clonotype has more than one count but fewer than ten. A much larger clone differs by one base, so this may be a read error. The chain couples TRBV20-1 to TRBJ2-2; TRBD2 matches at 12 bases. Germline CDR1 reads DFQATT; CDR2 reads SNEGSKA (reference sequence). The CDR3 length is 17 residues. CDR3 nucleotides: TGCTGTGCTAGTGATCCTAGCGGGAGGGCCCCGACCGGGGAGCTGTTTTTT. It is translated as CCASDPSGRAPTGELFF.

In its sample, this clonotype was seen many times. The chain uses TRBV14 and TRBJ2-2, with 8 nucleotides matching TRBD1. Germline lookup yields CDR1 SGHDN and CDR2 FVKESK. J gave up 7 bases and V 3 bases, and 7 bases lay outside the gene matches. The CDR3 contains 15 residues. CDR3 protein: CASSQLGQGGGELFF. CDR3 nucleotides: TGTGCCAGCAGCCAGCTAGGACAGGGCGGCGGGGAGCTGTTTTTT.

Details on this clonotype: A read error may explain this, as a much larger clone is one base away. The genes are TRBV10-3 and TRBJ2-5; 12 nucleotides line up with TRBD2. The CDR3 sequence is 13 residues long. In germline, CDR1 is ENHRY, CDR2 SYGVKD. The DNA of the CDR3 is TGTGGCATCATGGGACTAGCGGGAGAGACCCAGTACTTC. Protein product: CGIMGLAGETQYF.

This clonotype was found a few times. This sequence joins TRBV7-8 and TRBJ2-7; tentatively, D is TRBD2 (6 bases). CDR1 is SGHVS, CDR2 FQNEAQ, per germline. This CDR3 has 14 residues. V was clipped by 0 bases and J by 3 bases, with 9 bases between them. The CDR3 DNA follows: TGTGCCAGCAGCTTAGCGGCGGGGTGCTACGAGCAGTACTTC. This encodes CASSLAAGCYEQYF.

This chain links TRBV6-2 or TRBV6-3 with TRBJ1-5; TRBD1 is a possible D gene (5 bases). This CDR3 is built from 14 residues. Germline values: CDR1 MNHEY, CDR2 SVGEGT. V lost 7 bases and J 3 bases, leaving 13 bases between the germline ends. This CDR3 is CASTFDSANQPQHF. CDR3 DNA sequence: TGTGCCAGCACTTTCGACAGTGCCAATCAGCCCCAGCATTTT.

This clonotype was observed at least ten times. The V call is TRBV20-1, the J call TRBJ1-2; D is uncertain. Looked up from germline, CDR1 is DFQATT and CDR2 is SNEGSKA (reference sequence). The CDR3 is 12 amino acids. The V end lost 3 bases, the J end lost 3 bases, and 8 bases lay between the germline ends. This CDR3 reads CSARVSDYGYTF. CDR3 nucleotides: TGCAGTGCTAGGGTTTCGGACTATGGCTACACCTTC.

This clonotype has at least ten counts. The rearrangement uses TRBV6-5 and TRBJ2-7; 9 bases agree with TRBD1. Germline V gene sequence: CDR1 MNHEY, CDR2 SVGAGI. The CDR3 has 12 amino acids. Trimming cost V 5 bases and J 9 bases; bases outside gene matches: 5. The chain's CDR3 is CASSPGQGRQYF. The CDR3 DNA is TGTGCCAGCAGTCCGGGACAGGGACGGCAGTACTTC.